Presented here are 30 T cell receptor beta chains from one specimen sequenced in a study of CD8+ T cells in alopecia areata. RNA extraction was followed by reverse transcription into cDNA, which acted as the sequencing template. The data were produced by immunoSEQ multiplex PCR, yet TCRdb's version contains in-frame clones alone and is incomplete. Of about 210,000 clones listed, approximately 45% are singletons. As to treatment: oral pan-JAK inhibitor, 5-10 mg twice daily. Here the sequenced sample was CD4+ T cells sorted from blood, taken at approximately week 39, from a patient treated with tofacitinib. These receptor sequences come from a human donor with alopecia areata.

The V and J genes are TRBV2 and TRBJ1-2; 8 nucleotides agree with TRBD1. With 0 bases clipped from V and 6 bases from J, the junction kept 6 bases outside the gene matches. Per the germline V gene, CDR1 is SNHLY and CDR2 is FYNNEI. The CDR3 covers 15 residues. CDR3 in amino acids: CASSEAGRGRDGYTF. In nucleotides, the CDR3 is TGTGCCAGCAGTGAAGCCGGCAGGGGGCGTGATGGCTACACCTTC. The full variable domain, its missing parts supplied by reference TRBV2 and TRBJ1-2, is EPEVTQTPSHQVTQMGQEVILRCVPISNHLYFYWYRQILGQKVEFLVSFYNNEISEKSEIFDDQFSVERPDGSNFTLKIRSTKLEDSAMYFCASSEAGRGRDGYTFGSGTRLTVV.

The chain links TRBV2 to TRBJ2-7; TRBD1 or TRBD2 may be the D gene (6 bases each). The CDR3 is made up of 17 amino acids. CDR1 and CDR2 (germline): SNHLY, FYNNEI. V lost 0 bases, J lost 4 bases, and 19 bases lay in between. This CDR3 reads CASSEALGWGAYYEQYF. The CDR3 nucleotides read TGTGCCAGCAGTGAAGCGCTTGGTTGGGGGGCGTATTACGAGCAGTACTTC.

The sample holds a few counts of this clone. This sequence joins TRBV7-3 and TRBJ2-5; D is perhaps TRBD1 (6 bases). From germline, CDR1 is SGHTA and CDR2 FQGTGA. This CDR3 has 14 amino acids. Trimming cost V 5 bases and J 5 bases, with 15 bases left between them. The DNA of the CDR3 is TGTGCCAGCAGCAGGGGACAAGCTTGGGAGACCCAGTACTTC. This gives the protein CASSRGQAWETQYF.

The V call is TRBV29-1, the J call TRBJ1-2; possibly TRBD1 for D (5 bases). Deletions cut 3 bases from V and 4 bases from J, with 24 bases between. CDR3 length equals 17 residues. The V gene's germline CDR1 is SQVTM and CDR2 ANQGSEA. The chain's CDR3 is CSVDTQAGRGSGYGYTF. DNA for the CDR3: TGCAGCGTTGATACGCAAGCGGGACGAGGGTCCGGCTATGGCTACACCTTC.

The chain links TRBV9 to TRBJ2-3; D tentatively fits TRBD1 or TRBD2 (5 bases each). V lost 10 bases and J lost 5, with 17 bases in between. The CDR3 is 13 amino acids. Germline assignment: CDR1 SGDLS and CDR2 YYNGEE. The CDR3 nucleotides read TGTGCCCAAGGTGGGGGAGAAGGAGATACGCAGTATTTT. The encoded protein is CAQGGGEGDTQYF.

The CDR3 DNA sequence: TGTGCCAGCAGTTACGGGCCTTCACAGGGGAGAAAGGGAGCTTTCTTT. Residues: CASSYGPSQGRKGAFF. V usage is TRBV6-5 and J usage is TRBJ1-1; TRBD1 aligns across 7 bases. V shed 2 bases, J shed 10 bases, and the junction held 16 bases outside the gene matches. The CDR3 runs to 16 residues. The germline V gene encodes CDR1 MNHEY and CDR2 SVGAGI.

This chain uses TRBV30 with TRBJ2-1; 10 bases fit TRBD2. This CDR3 is 12 amino acids long. Germline V gene lookup returns CDR1 GTSNPN and CDR2 SVGIG (reference sequence). V shed 5 bases and J 6 bases; nucleotides not matched to a gene: 1. The CDR3 sequence: CAWSSGSNEQFF. The CDR3 nucleotides are TGTGCCTGGTCTAGCGGGAGCAATGAGCAGTTCTTC.

As DNA, the CDR3 is TGTGCCAGTAGCCTACAGCGAGGGGGGCAAGAGACCCAGTACTTC. Translating gives CASSLQRGGQETQYF. The chain links TRBV19 to TRBJ2-5, with D tentatively TRBD1 or TRBD2 (6 bases each). CDR1 is LNHDA, CDR2 SQIVND, per germline (reference sequence). The CDR3 extends over 15 amino acids. Trimming stripped 6 bases from V and 2 bases from J, with 16 bases between.

The V and J genes are TRBV15 and TRBJ2-3, with a tentative D call TRBD2 (6 bases). Germline lookup yields CDR1 LNHNV and CDR2 YYDKDF (reference sequence). V was trimmed by 3 bases and J by 8 bases, leaving 21 bases between them. The length of the CDR3 is 16 residues. The CDR3 here is CATSRGSGRGERTQYF. CDR3 bases: TGTGCCACCAGCAGGGGCTCGGGGCGCGGGGAGCGTACGCAGTATTTT.

This clone came up a few times. This chain connects TRBV5-1 to TRBJ2-7, with TRBD2 identical over 8 bases. The CDR3 is made up of 15 amino acids. After removal of 4 bases from V and 2 bases from J, the junction contained 8 bases not matched to a gene. CDR1 and CDR2 from the germline V gene are SGHRS and YFSETQ. CDR3 loop: CASSPRTSGPYEQYF. The CDR3 nucleotides are TGCGCCAGCAGCCCTCGAACTAGCGGCCCCTACGAGCAGTACTTC.

The chain links TRBV11-2 to TRBJ2-5; TRBD2 matches at 14 bases. The V segment lost 4 bases and the J segment 5 bases; nucleotides outside the gene matches: 6. Germline V CDR1 and CDR2: SGHAT, FQNNGV. The CDR3 sequence is 16 residues long. The CDR3 sequence: CASSSGTSGSWETQYF. As DNA, the CDR3 is TGTGCCAGCAGCTCCGGGACTAGCGGGAGTTGGGAGACCCAGTACTTC.

The V gene is TRBV7-2, the J gene TRBJ1-2; no reliable D call. CDR3 length equals 14 residues. Germline CDR1 and CDR2: SGHTA and FQGNSA. V lost 6 bases, J lost 6 bases, and 17 bases lay in between. CDR3 sequence reads: CASRVRALGDGYTF. CDR3 nucleotide sequence: TGTGCCAGCAGGGTCCGGGCCTTGGGTGATGGCTACACCTTC.

V and J are TRBV30 and TRBJ2-5, with D possibly being TRBD2 (5 bases). V lost 3 bases and J 7 bases, leaving 21 bases between the germline ends. Germline CDR1 and CDR2: GTSNPN and SVGIG (reference sequence). The CDR3 sequence is 15 residues long. CDR3 nucleotide sequence: TGTGCCTGGAGAGCTCTCTCGGGAACCCTTGGGACCCAGTACTTC. As protein: CAWRALSGTLGTQYF.

The V call is TRBV6-5, the J call TRBJ2-5, with 10 nucleotides matching TRBD2. V shed 7 bases, J shed 5 bases, and the junction held 10 bases outside the gene matches. Germline V gives CDR1 MNHEY, CDR2 SVGAGI. The CDR3 totals 15 residues. CDR3 in amino acids: CASKASAGGRETQYF. CDR3 DNA: TGTGCCAGCAAGGCTTCAGCGGGAGGGCGGGAGACCCAGTACTTC.

The chain links TRBV29-1 to TRBJ1-1; D is unresolved. Germline V CDR1 and CDR2: SQVTM, ANQGSEA. The CDR3 extends over 12 amino acids. The CDR3 loop is CSAGRMNTEAFF. In nucleotides, the CDR3 is TGCAGTGCTGGGAGAATGAACACTGAAGCTTTCTTT.

The V and J genes are TRBV19 and TRBJ2-7; D remains unclear. Trimming pared 4 bases from V and 7 bases from J, leaving 8 bases between. This CDR3 is 11 amino acids long. Germline V gene sequence: CDR1 LNHDA, CDR2 SQIVND (reference sequence). The CDR3 here is CASSKGWEQYF. The CDR3 DNA reads TGTGCCAGTAGTAAGGGTTGGGAGCAGTACTTC.

The gene calls are TRBV4-3 and TRBJ1-3; D possibly corresponds to TRBD1 (5 bases). V was pared by 3 bases and J by 0 bases, with 15 bases between. Germline lookup yields CDR1 LGHNA and CDR2 YSLEER. The CDR3 sequence is 17 residues long. The chain's CDR3 is CASSQNRDRSSGNTIYF. The CDR3 nucleotides read TGCGCCAGCAGCCAGAACCGGGACCGAAGCTCTGGAAACACCATATATTTT.

The DNA for the CDR3 is TGTGCCAGCAGCTACGACAGGGAAAACACTGAAGCTTTCTTT. It encodes CASSYDRENTEAFF. This chain connects TRBV7-2 to TRBJ1-1; 7 bases fit TRBD1. With 4 bases clipped from V and 2 bases from J, the junction kept 4 bases outside the gene matches. The CDR3 is 14 residues long. Germline-derived CDR1 and CDR2 are SGHTA and FQGNSA. The full variable domain, in which reference TRBV7-2 and TRBJ1-1 provide the parts outside the CDR3, is GAGVSQSPSNKVTEKGKDVELRCDPISGHTALYWYRQSLGQGLEFLIYFQGNSAPDKSGLPSDRFSAERTGGSVSTLTIQRTQQEDSAVYLCASSYDRENTEAFFGQGTRLTVV.

This clone was seen ten or more times. This chain links TRBV27 with TRBJ2-5; TRBD2 agrees at 7 bases. CDR1 and CDR2 from the germline V gene are MNHEY and SMNVEV (reference sequence). There are 13 residues in the CDR3. The ends lost 7 bases at V and 1 base at J; junction bases unmatched: 3. CDR3 amino acids: CASKAGVQETQYF. CDR3 bases: TGTGCCAGCAAGGCGGGGGTCCAAGAGACCCAGTACTTC.

This clone was seen only a few times. The chain joins TRBV19 to TRBJ2-3; 9 bases are a match to TRBD1. There are 16 residues in the CDR3. Germline assignment: CDR1 LNHDA and CDR2 SQIVND (reference sequence). V was pared by 6 bases and J by 2 bases, with 9 bases of the junction left unmatched. DNA for the CDR3: TGTGCCAGTAGAGAGCTCTGGACAGGGGCCACAGATACGCAGTATTTT. This translates into CASRELWTGATDTQYF.

The CDR3 sequence: CASTPLSGANVLTF. Written as DNA, the CDR3 is TGTGCCAGCACCCCCCTCTCTGGGGCCAACGTCCTGACTTTC. V is TRBV6-1 and J is TRBJ2-6; D is uncertain. Germline CDR1 and CDR2: MNHNS and SASEGT. Trimming shortened V by 7 bases and J by 0 bases, and 7 bases separated the two germline ends. The CDR3 extends over 14 amino acids.

The J gene is TRBJ2-2, the V gene TRBV9, with 8 bases aligning to TRBD1. Germline values: CDR1 SGDLS, CDR2 YYNGEE. The CDR3 has 16 residues. V dropped 3 bases and J dropped 1; count of bases not matched to a gene: 5. The CDR3 coding sequence is TGTGCCAGCAGCGCAATGGGGACAGGGAACACCGGGGAGCTGTTTTTT. Translating gives CASSAMGTGNTGELFF.

This sequence joins TRBV7-3 and TRBJ2-3, with TRBD1 as a possible D gene (6 bases). CDR3 size: 13 residues. Germline CDR1 reads SGHTA; CDR2 reads FQGTGA. Trimming took off 4 bases at V and 4 bases at J, with 9 bases between the two ends. CDR3 residues: CASSYDRPDTQYF. The CDR3 DNA sequence: TGTGCCAGCAGCTACGACAGGCCAGATACGCAGTATTTT.

This CDR3 is CASRGGRADDEQFF. The CDR3 DNA is TGTGCCAGCAGGGGGGGGAGGGCCGACGATGAGCAGTTCTTC. The chain recombines TRBV7-2 with TRBJ2-1; 7 nucleotides match TRBD2. The CDR3 covers 14 residues. Germline CDR1 SGHTA, CDR2 FQGNSA. Losses at the gene ends were 6 bases for V and 8 bases for J; bases not matched to a gene: 10. The whole variable domain, remainder taken from reference TRBV7-2 and TRBJ2-1, is GAGVSQSPSNKVTEKGKDVELRCDPISGHTALYWYRQSLGQGLEFLIYFQGNSAPDKSGLPSDRFSAERTGGSVSTLTIQRTQQEDSAVYLCASRGGRADDEQFFGPGTRLTVL.

A few counts support this clone. This chain uses TRBV29-1 with TRBJ1-2; D perhaps matches TRBD1 (6 bases). The CDR3 is made up of 14 amino acids. The germline V gene encodes CDR1 SQVTM and CDR2 ANQGSEA. The germline V and J ends were trimmed by 2 bases and 6 bases, with 16 bases remaining between them. The CDR3: CSVEPLLGADGYTF. CDR3 coding DNA: TGCAGCGTTGAACCCCTTCTGGGGGCGGATGGCTACACCTTC.

The V call is TRBV30, the J call TRBJ1-3, with unresolved D. The CDR3 is made up of 9 amino acids. CDR1 and CDR2 from the germline V gene are GTSNPN and SVGIG (reference sequence). The V gene lost 4 bases and the J gene lost 10 bases, with 5 bases spanning the gap. CDR3 sequence reads: CAWNETIYF. The CDR3 region has the DNA TGTGCCTGGAATGAAACCATATATTTT.

The chain is built from TRBV7-9 and TRBJ2-5, with D perhaps TRBD1 or TRBD2 (5 bases each). Germline-derived CDR1 and CDR2 are SEHNR and FQNEAQ (reference sequence). The ends were cut back, 6 bases at V and 0 bases at J, with 17 bases in the middle. CDR3 length: 16 amino acids. As DNA, the CDR3 is TGTGCCAGCAGACTAAATGGGGACGACGACCAAGAGACCCAGTACTTC. Its translation is CASRLNGDDDQETQYF.

This clone was detected a few times. J is TRBJ1-2 and V is TRBV5-1; 7 bases fit TRBD1. Germline V gene sequence: CDR1 SGHRS, CDR2 YFSETQ. V shed 5 bases, J shed 0 bases, and the junction held 10 bases outside the gene matches. The CDR3 length is 16 residues. In DNA form, the CDR3 reads TGCGCCAGCAGTTATAACCCGGGACAGACTAACTATGGCTACACCTTC. It encodes CASSYNPGQTNYGYTF.

This chain links TRBV30 with TRBJ2-5; D uncertain. The CDR3 runs to 12 residues. Germline assignment: CDR1 GTSNPN and CDR2 SVGIG (reference sequence). Trimming took off 3 bases at V and 11 bases at J, with 16 bases between the two ends. CDR3: CAWSGSSVEQYF. The CDR3 DNA reads as TGTGCCTGGAGCGGATCGTCCGTAGAGCAGTACTTC.

The chain uses TRBV23-1 and TRBJ1-1; perhaps TRBD1 as D (5 bases). TRBV23-1 is reported as an ORF; its role is uncertain. V lost 3 bases and J lost 1, with 15 bases in between. The length of the CDR3 is 16 residues. This CDR3 is CASSQGPEVGNTEAFF. Written as DNA, the CDR3 is TGCGCCAGCAGTCAGGGGCCGGAGGTTGGGAACACTGAAGCTTTCTTT.